This record concerns one TCR beta chain sequence. The antigen this receptor binds is unknown. No base quality information exists; no much larger clone differs at one position. TCRbeta CDR3 regions were amplified from genomic DNA by means of the immunoSEQ Assay, a bias-controlled multiplex PCR. Per the authors' processing: The number of nucleated cells in each sample was estimated by amplification of reference gene primers within the assay. Sequence reads were collapsed and filtered to measure the absolute abundance of every unique TCRbeta CDR3 rearrangement. Productive Simpson clonality was computed per sample as the square root of Simpson's diversity index over productive rearrangements. Held by TCRdb, this immuneACCESS table contains in-frame sequences only and omits some clones. Under half of the omission traces to an unresolved V gene where checked; the cause of the rest is unknown. D and trimming come from the DNA, and the V and J calls and clone size come from that table. The sample data list approximately 180,000 clones, and 85% to 90% of these were observed just once. In total, the top ten clones hold 15% to 20% of the sample.

V loses 5 bases, J loses 6 bases, and the germline ends lie 16 bases apart. Looking up the germline V gene (reference sequence) yields CDR1 LGHDT and CDR2 YNNKEL. Inclusive of the bounding cysteine and phenylalanine, the CDR3 is 15 residues long. Only the CDR3 part of the read is kept: 45 bases, read in frame from the first base. In Seattle, one collaborating source enrolled patients while the infection was active and tracked those patients longitudinally over the course of disease. Each collaborating institution followed its own protocols to collect whole blood in K2EDTA tubes. For TCRbeta analysis, collaborators shipped samples in one of three forms: frozen whole blood, isolated PBMCs, or DNA extracted from either of those sample types. This specimen belongs to a study of blood T cell repertoires in COVID-19 (dated by TCRdb to the early 2020s). Turning to the overall study: Samples covering the acute and convalescent phases of COVID-19 were provided by collaborators in the United States, Italy and Spain. The repertoires were released in a freely available public database intended as a resource for research on the immune response to SARS-CoV-2. The samples were drawn from two sources: the first 160 participants of the ongoing ImmuneRACE study, and 1,254 subjects contributed by 6 global collaborators. The sample metadata nearly always contained a de-identified subject ID, COVID-19 status, age in years and sex. The dataset comprised deeply sampled blood TCRbeta repertoires from subjects exposed to, actively infected with, or recovered from COVID-19. The prospective study material was composed of cDNA or gDNA derived from T cells, B-cell-depleted T cells, or PBMCs. HLA class I and class II types, where available, came from metadata supplied by the sample provider rather than from assay-based typing. Beyond this particular receptor, the publication reports: The amount of clinical and demographic metadata varied by source and participant and was provided uncurated.

The chain was built from TRBV3-1 (or the pseudogene TRBV3-2) and TRBJ2-2; TRBD1 is possibly the D segment (7 matching bases). The sample consisted of peripheral blood. The TCR sequence derives from a person aged 65 to 85 with COVID-19, enrolled during active disease. The sequenced DNA: TGTGCCAGCAGCGGAGGGACAGCCGGGCCCGGGGAGCTGTTTTTT. The resulting protein is CASSGGTAGPGELFF.